Listed below are T cell receptor beta chains from one sample, sequenced in a study of blood T cells in healthy people across ages. TCRdb redid the calling of the 5' RACE reads with MiXCR, one entry per CDR3 protein. The repertoire includes under 1,000,000 distinct CDR3 sequences, around half of them detected once, and about a sixth sits in the top ten. Sequences were obtained from blood. These receptors were collected from an elderly man in good health. Each CDR3 is given with its conserved first and last residue. Fields, in order: D gene, J gene, V gene, clone size, CDR3 protein, CDR3 DNA. D genes are given only for firm matches. The size of a clone is reported for some rows only, either as once, few or many, or as a class for expanded clones.

NA	TRBJ2-5	TRBV15	NA	CATSTGATGETQYF	TGTGCCACCAGTACGGGGGCCACGGGGGAGACCCAGTACTTC
NA	TRBJ2-4	TRBV28	once	CASSFGNGLAKNIQYF	NA
TRBD1	TRBJ2-3	TRBV5-1	few	CASSRGTGDLNTQYF	TGCGCCAGCAGCCGAGGGACAGGAGACCTGAATACGCAGTATTTT
TRBD1	TRBJ2-7	TRBV15	few	CATSSPLRGRNEQYF	TGTGCCACCAGCAGTCCTCTCAGGGGGCGGAACGAGCAGTACTTC
NA	TRBJ2-1	TRBV20-1	NA	CSARGFVQDNEQFF	TGCAGTGCTAGAGGTTTCGTACAGGACAATGAGCAGTTCTTC
TRBD1	TRBJ2-5	TRBV7-9	NA	CASSTRTGQGTQYF	TGTGCCAGCAGCACAAGGACAGGGCAAGGGACCCAGTACTTC
NA	TRBJ2-3	TRBV7-2	NA	CASLPDLSQTDTQYF	TGTGCCAGTCTCCCGGATCTGAGTCAGACAGATACGCAGTATTTT
TRBD1	TRBJ2-4	TRBV28	NA	CASLGQGPKNIQYF	TGTGCCAGCCTAGGACAGGGACCCAAAAACATTCAGTACTTC
TRBD2	TRBJ2-3	TRBV14	NA	CASSPPTPPSGVDTQYF	TGTGCCAGCAGCCCCCCGACCCCGCCTAGCGGGGTGGATACGCAGTATTTT
NA	TRBJ1-1	TRBV12-3/TRBV12-4	NA	CASNLGGPNTEAFF	TGTGCCAGCAACCTGGGGGGCCCGAACACTGAAGCTTTCTTT
NA	TRBJ2-1	TRBV27	few	CASSLTSGVQFF	TGTGCCAGCAGTTTAACATCCGGCGTCCAGTTCTTC
NA	TRBJ2-1	TRBV4-3	NA	CASSQDNPRGEQFF	TGCGCCAGCAGCCAAGATAACCCACGAGGAGAGCAGTTCTTC
NA	TRBJ1-1	TRBV2	NA	CASSERDTEAFF	TGTGCCAGCAGTGAAAGGGACACTGAAGCTTTCTTT
NA	TRBJ1-1	TRBV15	NA	CATSSVISEAFF	TGTGCCACCAGCAGCGTTATCAGTGAAGCTTTCTTT
NA	TRBJ2-5	TRBV5-1	NA	CASSLGVQGKTQYF	TGCGCCAGCAGCTTGGGCGTCCAAGGGAAGACCCAGTACTTC
TRBD1	TRBJ2-7	TRBV28	NA	CASSRTGGKYEQYF	TGTGCCAGCAGTCGGACAGGGGGCAAGTACGAGCAGTACTTC